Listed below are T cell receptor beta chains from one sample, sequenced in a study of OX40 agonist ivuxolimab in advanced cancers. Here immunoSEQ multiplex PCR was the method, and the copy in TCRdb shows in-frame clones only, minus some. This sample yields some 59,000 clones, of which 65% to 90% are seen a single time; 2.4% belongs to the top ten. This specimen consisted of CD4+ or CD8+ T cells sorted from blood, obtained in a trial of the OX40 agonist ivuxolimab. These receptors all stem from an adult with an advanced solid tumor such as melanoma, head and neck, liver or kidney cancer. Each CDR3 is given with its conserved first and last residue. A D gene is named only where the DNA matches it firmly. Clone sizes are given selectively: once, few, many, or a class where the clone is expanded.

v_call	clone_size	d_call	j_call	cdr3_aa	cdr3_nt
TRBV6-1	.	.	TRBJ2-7	CASRVSSSEQYF	TGTGCCAGCAGGGTGTCCAGTTCCGAGCAGTACTTC
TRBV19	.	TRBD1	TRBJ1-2	CASSPLLGQGARGYTF	TGTGCCAGTAGTCCACTGCTGGGACAGGGGGCGAGGGGCTACACCTTC
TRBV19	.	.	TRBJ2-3	CASLGQGGMQYF	TGTGCCAGCCTTGGACAGGGAGGGATGCAGTATTTT
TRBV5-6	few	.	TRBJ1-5	CASSRRGPFLTNQPQHF	TGTGCCAGCAGCCGCAGGGGCCCCTTTTTGACGAATCAGCCCCAGCATTTT
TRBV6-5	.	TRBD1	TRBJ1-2	CASSRTGGNYGYTF	TGTGCCAGCAGCCGGACAGGGGGGAATTATGGCTACACCTTC
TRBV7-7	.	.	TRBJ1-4	CASGRGGVDEKLFF	TGTGCTAGCGGCCGGGGGGGCGTCGATGAAAAACTGTTTTTT
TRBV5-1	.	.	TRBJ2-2	CASSLGTGNTGELFF	TGCGCCAGCAGCCTAGGGACGGGGAACACCGGGGAGCTGTTTTTT
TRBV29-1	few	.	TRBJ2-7	CSVRTADSSYEQYF	TGCAGCGTTCGGACAGCTGATAGCTCCTACGAGCAGTACTTC
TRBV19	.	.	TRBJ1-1	CASSTVGGDTEAFF	TGTGCCAGCTCCACCGTAGGGGGGGACACTGAAGCTTTCTTT
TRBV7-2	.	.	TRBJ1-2	CASSLDSQGFWRGYTF	TGTGCCAGCAGCTTAGATTCGCAGGGCTTCTGGCGTGGCTACACCTTC